These 5 T cell receptor beta chains originate from one sample sequenced in a study of beta chain features in type 1 diabetes. Expressed TCRB transcripts were sequenced after all isolated RNA was converted to cDNA. Only in-frame clones appear in the TCRdb table, and some are missing; sequencing was by immunoSEQ multiplex PCR. The sample has about 110,000 clones, almost 40% seen once. The sample taken for sequencing was stem cell memory CD4+ T cells from blood. The source is a woman aged 18-29 years in good health.

This chain connects TRBV7-2 to TRBJ2-3; TRBD2 matches at 9 bases. Germline V gene lookup returns CDR1 SGHTA and CDR2 FQGNSA. With 2 bases clipped from V and 1 base from J, the junction kept 7 bases outside the gene matches. This CDR3 contains 17 residues. For the CDR3, the DNA is TGTGCCAGCAGCTTAATCCAGCTAGCGGGACGCACAGATACGCAGTATTTT. It yields the protein CASSLIQLAGRTDTQYF.

The V and J genes are TRBV5-1 and TRBJ2-3; D is uncertain. The CDR3 runs to 12 residues. CDR1 is SGHRS, CDR2 YFSETQ, per germline. The V gene lost 5 bases and the J gene lost 6 bases, with 10 bases spanning the gap. The CDR3 DNA reads as TGCGCCAGCAGGAGCCTCCTGGATACGCAGTATTTT. This codes for CASRSLLDTQYF.

The CDR3 DNA sequence: TGTGCCAGCAGCAGGACTAGCGGGATCACAGATACGCAGTATTTT. Its translation is CASSRTSGITDTQYF. The chain joins TRBV27 to TRBJ2-3; 12 nucleotides agree with TRBD2. J lost 2 bases, V lost 6 bases, and 3 bases had no gene match. Germline V CDR1 and CDR2: MNHEY, SMNVEV (reference sequence). There are 15 residues in the CDR3.

This clone was counted between two and nine times. The V and J genes are TRBV5-1 and TRBJ2-1, with 7 bases lining up with TRBD2. The CDR3 extends over 14 amino acids. Germline loops: CDR1 SGHRS, CDR2 YFSETQ. The V segment lost 5 bases and the J segment 7 bases; nucleotides outside the gene matches: 9. CDR3 in amino acids: CASRIRLAGNEQFF. DNA for the CDR3: TGCGCCAGCAGGATCAGACTAGCTGGGAATGAGCAGTTCTTC.

V is TRBV5-1 and J is TRBJ2-7, with unresolved D. The CDR3 is made up of 12 amino acids. Trimming took 3 bases from V and 2 from J, leaving 6 bases between them. Looked up from germline, CDR1 is SGHRS and CDR2 is YFSETQ. CDR3: CASSSLTYEQYF. Written as DNA, the CDR3 is TGCGCCAGCAGCTCCCTTACCTACGAGCAGTACTTC.